The present TCR beta chain was sequenced within a study of T cell responses to AZD1222 COVID-19 vaccine. The study, taken as a whole, reports: The donor cohort was predominantly white British with a female majority, and clonal diversity may have been underestimated.

Worth noting for this clone: The antigen remains undetermined.

TCRdb's copy holds only in-frame clones and misses some; the assay was immunoSEQ multiplex PCR. The sample lists around 100,000 clones; about 92% were seen once. The specimen comprised peripheral blood, sampled on day 0 of AZD1222 vaccination. The clonotype was recovered from an adult in good health.

In nucleotides, the CDR3 is TGTGCCAGCAGCTCGGGACAGAATAGCAATCAGCCCCAGCATTTT. Encoded protein: CASSSGQNSNQPQHF. The chain carries TRBV7-2 and TRBJ1-5; 7 nucleotides match TRBD1. The junction had 3 bases not matched to a gene; V was cut back by 4 bases and J by 0 bases. Germline loops: CDR1 SGHTA, CDR2 FQGNSA. This CDR3 is built from 15 residues.